These T cell receptor beta chains were read from a single sample in a study of vaccination and CD4 T cells after COVID-19. TCRdb re-called the PCR reads through MiXCR, storing one row per CDR3 protein. The table lists 20,000 to 25,000 distinct CDR3 sequences, about 60% of them singletons, with 1.1% in the top ten. The specimen was CD4+ T cells from blood, collected before SARS-CoV-2 vaccination. Receptor source: a human donor who had recovered from COVID-19. CDR3s include the opening cysteine and the closing phenylalanine or tryptophan.

V gene: TRBV15
J gene: TRBJ2-3
CDR3 protein: CATSRDRGTDTQYF

V gene: TRBV6-1
J gene: TRBJ2-7
CDR3 protein: CASSRGAGFGEQYF

V gene: TRBV5-4
J gene: TRBJ2-5
CDR3 protein: CASSSNRGETQYF

V gene: TRBV7-6
J gene: TRBJ2-2
CDR3 protein: CASSLLSRGNTGELFF

V gene: TRBV20-1
J gene: TRBJ2-7
CDR3 protein: CSAQGLAGTYEQYF

V gene: TRBV10-3
J gene: TRBJ1-2
CDR3 protein: CAISESGQGFYGYTF

V gene: TRBV24-1
J gene: TRBJ2-3
CDR3 protein: CATSEGPYTDTQYF

V gene: TRBV19
J gene: TRBJ1-1
CDR3 protein: CASSHSIGAGKGNTEAFF

V gene: TRBV6-4
J gene: TRBJ2-1
CDR3 protein: CTSSAAAGTNDEQFF

V gene: TRBV20-1
J gene: TRBJ2-7
CDR3 protein: CSAKTPGLEEYF

V gene: TRBV6-2/TRBV6-3
J gene: TRBJ1-5
CDR3 protein: CASGAVNQPQHF

V gene: TRBV6-5
J gene: TRBJ1-6
CDR3 protein: CASSYRRTADSYNSPLHF

V gene: TRBV19
J gene: TRBJ1-5
CDR3 protein: CASSTLGTGDQPQHF

V gene: TRBV20-1
J gene: TRBJ1-1
CDR3 protein: CSAKQGNTEAFF

V gene: TRBV7-2
J gene: TRBJ2-1
CDR3 protein: CASSFPRYNEQFF

V gene: TRBV7-6
J gene: TRBJ1-6
CDR3 protein: CASSLAAGTGSPLHF

V gene: TRBV10-3
J gene: TRBJ1-1
CDR3 protein: CAIRGQGRTEAFF

V gene: TRBV20-1
J gene: TRBJ1-2
CDR3 protein: CSATDGGPGYTF

V gene: TRBV7-9
J gene: TRBJ1-1
CDR3 protein: CASSLDRNTEAFF

V gene: TRBV20-1
J gene: TRBJ2-7
CDR3 protein: CSARTSGRFHEQYF

V gene: TRBV12-3/TRBV12-4
J gene: TRBJ1-2
CDR3 protein: CASSLFRGADYGYTF

V gene: TRBV7-3
J gene: TRBJ2-7
CDR3 protein: CASSLYGVVGYEQYF

V gene: TRBV2
J gene: TRBJ2-1
CDR3 protein: CASSTPPGQGRGEQFF

V gene: TRBV20-1
J gene: TRBJ2-3
CDR3 protein: CSASTAERAITDTQYF

V gene: TRBV28
J gene: TRBJ1-4
CDR3 protein: CASSLGGSREKLFF

V gene: TRBV27
J gene: TRBJ1-2
CDR3 protein: CASSSRSGRNYGYTF

V gene: TRBV27
J gene: TRBJ1-2
CDR3 protein: CASSFWGQGDGYTF

V gene: TRBV7-2
J gene: TRBJ2-7
CDR3 protein: CASSLGAQRTGEQYF

V gene: TRBV6-5
J gene: TRBJ2-2
CDR3 protein: CASSYASGRTTGELFF

V gene: TRBV5-4
J gene: TRBJ2-5
CDR3 protein: CASSSQGGGETQYF

V gene: TRBV6-2/TRBV6-3
J gene: TRBJ2-7
CDR3 protein: CASSSPGLRGTYEQYF

V gene: TRBV28
J gene: TRBJ2-2
CDR3 protein: CAIQERNTGELFF

V gene: TRBV6-1
J gene: TRBJ1-5
CDR3 protein: CASRRTDSNQPQHF

V gene: TRBV27
J gene: TRBJ2-7
CDR3 protein: CASSSRIPSGDRDRHEQYF

V gene: TRBV20-1
J gene: TRBJ2-5
CDR3 protein: CSARDWREGQETQYF

V gene: TRBV6-1
J gene: TRBJ1-2
CDR3 protein: CASSRAGTGNGYTF

V gene: TRBV7-2
J gene: TRBJ1-3
CDR3 protein: CASNAQGGVGNTIYF

V gene: TRBV6-2/TRBV6-3
J gene: TRBJ2-5
CDR3 protein: CASSYMPVQETQYF

V gene: TRBV20-1
J gene: TRBJ1-1
CDR3 protein: CSARSDMNTEAFF

V gene: TRBV4-1
J gene: TRBJ2-2
CDR3 protein: CASSRGQGNTGELFF

V gene: TRBV10-1
J gene: TRBJ2-7
CDR3 protein: CASIPTQSSYEQYF

V gene: TRBV6-5
J gene: TRBJ2-7
CDR3 protein: CASSYADRVFDEQYF

V gene: TRBV7-9
J gene: TRBJ1-2
CDR3 protein: CASSPTGADYGYTF

V gene: TRBV20-1
J gene: TRBJ2-5
CDR3 protein: CSARQSSARQETQYF

V gene: TRBV20-1
J gene: TRBJ2-1
CDR3 protein: CSAGSGRSYNEQFF

V gene: TRBV24-1
J gene: TRBJ2-5
CDR3 protein: CATSDQTGTGRETQYF

V gene: TRBV27
J gene: TRBJ2-3
CDR3 protein: CASSELAGDPDTQYF

V gene: TRBV6-1
J gene: TRBJ1-1
CDR3 protein: CASSKGGQEAFF